Listed below are T cell receptor beta chains from one sample, sequenced in a study of CD8 T cells in ankylosing spondylitis. TCRdb processed the 5' RACE reads anew with MiXCR; each CDR3 protein has one entry. The repertoire holds some 130,000 distinct CDR3 sequences, with 8% to 9% as singletons. The sample taken for sequencing was synovial fluid, either unsorted or a sorted T cell fraction (not recorded which). The origin of the receptors is a male donor with ankylosing spondylitis. The CDR3 runs from the conserved cysteine through the conserved F or W. A D gene is named only where the DNA matches it firmly. A row's size may be missing; if present it is once, few, many or a size class.

CDR3aa: CASSPGTSVNEQFF; CDR3nt: TGTGCCAGCAGTCCCGGGACTAGCGTCAATGAGCAGTTCTTC; abundance: many; j_gene: TRBJ2-1; d_gene: TRBD2; v_gene: TRBV6-1
CDR3aa: CASSLLGEVSEQYF; CDR3nt: TGTGCCAGCAGTTTACTAGGGGAGGTCTCCGAGCAGTACTTC; abundance: few; j_gene: TRBJ2-7; d_gene: NA; v_gene: TRBV28
CDR3aa: CASSPDRSYEQYF; CDR3nt: TGCGCCAGCAGCCCGGACAGATCCTACGAGCAGTACTTC; abundance: many; j_gene: TRBJ2-7; d_gene: NA; v_gene: TRBV5-1
CDR3aa: CASSLTGTASGYTF; CDR3nt: TGTGCCAGCAGCTTAACAGGGACGGCCAGTGGCTACACCTTC; abundance: many; j_gene: TRBJ1-2; d_gene: NA; v_gene: TRBV7-2
CDR3aa: CSASPTAGALEAQYF; CDR3nt: TGCAGTGCCAGCCCGACCGCAGGGGCCCTAGAAGCCCAGTACTTC; abundance: NA; j_gene: TRBJ2-5; d_gene: NA; v_gene: TRBV20-1
CDR3aa: CASSLGGGELFF; CDR3nt: TGTGCCAGCAGTTTAGGTGGCGGGGAGCTGTTTTTT; abundance: many; j_gene: TRBJ2-2; d_gene: NA; v_gene: TRBV12-3/TRBV12-4
CDR3aa: CASSLRTEYEQYF; CDR3nt: TGTGCCAGCAGCCTTCGGACAGAATACGAGCAGTACTTC; abundance: NA; j_gene: TRBJ2-7; d_gene: NA; v_gene: TRBV7-2
CDR3aa: CASSGGLIRYEQYF; CDR3nt: TGTGCCAGCAGCGGAGGACTAATACGCTACGAGCAGTACTTC; abundance: few; j_gene: TRBJ2-7; d_gene: NA; v_gene: TRBV5-6
CDR3aa: CASSWGRQETQYF; CDR3nt: TGTGCCAGCAGCTGGGGACGACAAGAGACCCAGTACTTC; abundance: few; j_gene: TRBJ2-5; d_gene: NA; v_gene: TRBV7-8
CDR3aa: CSATDRAEAFF; CDR3nt: TGCAGTGCAACGGACAGGGCTGAAGCTTTCTTT; abundance: many; j_gene: TRBJ1-1; d_gene: TRBD1; v_gene: TRBV20-1
CDR3aa: CASTPDRPSYNEQFF; CDR3nt: TGCGCCAGCACCCCGGACAGACCCTCCTACAATGAGCAGTTCTTC; abundance: NA; j_gene: TRBJ2-1; d_gene: NA; v_gene: TRBV5-1
CDR3aa: CASSFGQGGEQYF; CDR3nt: TGTGCCAGCAGCTTCGGCCAAGGTGGCGAGCAGTACTTC; abundance: NA; j_gene: TRBJ2-7; d_gene: NA; v_gene: TRBV11-3
CDR3aa: CSVEGGSGRYQETQYF; CDR3nt: TGCAGCGTTGAAGGTGGTAGCGGGAGATACCAAGAGACCCAGTACTTC; abundance: many; j_gene: TRBJ2-5; d_gene: TRBD2; v_gene: TRBV29-1
CDR3aa: CASSVKRGSPLHF; CDR3nt: TGTGCCAGCAGCGTCAAGCGGGGTTCACCCCTCCACTTT; abundance: few; j_gene: TRBJ1-6; d_gene: NA; v_gene: TRBV9
CDR3aa: CSVERGRETQYF; CDR3nt: TGCAGCGTTGAAAGGGGAAGAGAGACCCAGTACTTC; abundance: many; j_gene: TRBJ2-5; d_gene: NA; v_gene: TRBV29-1